This T cell receptor (beta chain) originates from a study of cytomegalovirus exposure and HLA in healthy donors. Whole-study findings and limits: An analysis that came later showed most CMV-associated TCR beta chains appearing HLA-restricted. Among the CMV-associated chains, a few were confirmed in vitro as specific for CMV antigens.

As for this clone: Its target is not known. The junction departs from germline at one end; a sequencing error may be responsible.

The PCR ran on 60 Vbeta and 13 Jbeta primers. Here immunoSEQ multiplex PCR was the method, and the copy in TCRdb shows in-frame clones only, minus some. There are around 170,000 clones in the sample; 80% occur only once, and approximately 2.1% lies in the top ten. Germline V lookup: CDR1 ENHRY, CDR2 SYGVKD. This CDR3 comprises 14 residues. Sequencing used PBMCs. This sequence originates from a woman in her 30s in good health and CMV-seronegative. This chain connects TRBV10-3 to TRBJ1-4; D gene ambiguous. CDR3 amino acids: CAISESSPNEKLFF. The CDR3 bases are TGTGCCATCAGTGAGTCGAGTCCTAACGAAAAACTGTTTTTT.